What follows is one TCR beta chain and its context. Its antigen is still unknown. Trimming took 4 bases from V and 7 from J; bases not matched to a gene: 5. Germline CDR1 and CDR2: SEHNR and FQNEAQ (reference sequence). The CDR3 runs 14 residues. These data belong to a study of vaccination effects on CD4 cells after COVID-19. Using immunoSEQ multiplex PCR, the repertoire was profiled, and TCRdb retains in-frame clones only, with some absent. The sample gives 13,000 to 15,000 clones, over 65% of which show up once; roughly 24% is in the top ten. ViraFEST expansion of antigen-specific CD4+ T cells with viral peptide pools preceded sequencing. It was after 10 days of culture that CD4+ T cells were isolated.

The V and J genes are TRBV7-9 and TRBJ2-1, with 9 bases lining up with TRBD2. This sample comprised CD4+ T cells from PBMCs cultured with HCoV-229E spike peptides, obtained before COVID-19 vaccination. The clonotype originates from a human donor who received a COVID-19 vaccine. CDR3 sequence (DNA): TGTGCCAGCAGCTCCCTAGCGGGACGGAATGAGCAGTTCTTC. Translating gives CASSSLAGRNEQFF.